The T cell receptor (beta chain) described here comes from a study of human T cells and chemical hapten exposure. V lost 3 bases and J lost 7; bases outside the gene matches: 3. The CDR3 length is 14 residues. Source study methods: From approximately 20,000 to 700,000 TCRs were found per sample, with a median of about 96,000. TCRdb re-called the RACE reads with MiXCR, one entry per CDR3 protein. TCRdb, not the original authors, processed these V and J calls. The repertoire holds 95,000 to 150,000 distinct CDR3 sequences, with roughly an eighth as singletons. The sample holds a few counts of this clonotype. Time point in this sample: patch test 1, 2 weeks after DPC sensitization. The treatment denotes: therapeutic diphenylcyclopropenone sensitization with weekly scalp DPC.

Sample: whole blood, taken in connection with sensitization to the hapten diphenylcyclopropenone (DPC). The chain recombines TRBV12-3 or TRBV12-4 with TRBJ1-4; 9 bases map to TRBD1. This clonotype originated in a man between 18 and 29 years old with alopecia areata. Some clones in this sample may be carry-over from other donors' samples. The CDR3 here is CASSLLQGAEKLFF. The DNA of the CDR3 is TGTGCCAGCAGTTTGTTACAGGGGGCTGAAAAACTGTTTTTT.